The source of this TCR beta chain is a study of blood T cell repertoires in COVID-19. At the level of the study: The cDNA or gDNA used as material had been derived from T cells, B-cell-depleted T cells, or PBMCs.

Clones were read by immunoSEQ multiplex PCR, and TCRdb kept only the in-frame ones, dropping some. The top ten clones hold more than 25% of a sample with around 180,000 clones, about 87% of them seen once. This clone was observed a single time. With 4 bases removed from V and 2 bases from J, the gap between germline ends came to 14 bases. Germline values: CDR1 SGHRS, CDR2 YFSETQ. The length of the CDR3 is 15 residues. The specimen sequenced was peripheral blood. The clonotype comes from a man between 60 and 75 years old with acute or convalescent COVID-19. The chain uses TRBV5-1 and TRBJ2-3; D ambiguous. Here the CDR3 reads CASSLGRINTDTQYF. In nucleotides, the CDR3 is TGCGCCAGCAGCCTAGGCCGAATTAACACAGATACGCAGTATTTT.